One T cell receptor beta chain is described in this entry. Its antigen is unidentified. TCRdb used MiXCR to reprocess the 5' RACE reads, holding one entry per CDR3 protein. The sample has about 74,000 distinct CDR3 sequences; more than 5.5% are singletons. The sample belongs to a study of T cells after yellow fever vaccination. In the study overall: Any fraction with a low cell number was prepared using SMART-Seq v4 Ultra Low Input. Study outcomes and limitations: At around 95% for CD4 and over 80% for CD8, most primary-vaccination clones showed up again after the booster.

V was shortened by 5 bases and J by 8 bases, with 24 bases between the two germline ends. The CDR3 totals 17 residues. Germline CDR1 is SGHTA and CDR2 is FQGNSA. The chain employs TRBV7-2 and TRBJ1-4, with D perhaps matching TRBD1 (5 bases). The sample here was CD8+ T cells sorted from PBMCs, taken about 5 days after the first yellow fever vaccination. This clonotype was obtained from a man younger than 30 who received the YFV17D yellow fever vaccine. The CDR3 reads CASSPSGGGREAEKLFF. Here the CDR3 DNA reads TGTGCCAGCAGCCCTTCGGGTGGCGGCAGGGAGGCGGAAAAACTGTTTTTT.